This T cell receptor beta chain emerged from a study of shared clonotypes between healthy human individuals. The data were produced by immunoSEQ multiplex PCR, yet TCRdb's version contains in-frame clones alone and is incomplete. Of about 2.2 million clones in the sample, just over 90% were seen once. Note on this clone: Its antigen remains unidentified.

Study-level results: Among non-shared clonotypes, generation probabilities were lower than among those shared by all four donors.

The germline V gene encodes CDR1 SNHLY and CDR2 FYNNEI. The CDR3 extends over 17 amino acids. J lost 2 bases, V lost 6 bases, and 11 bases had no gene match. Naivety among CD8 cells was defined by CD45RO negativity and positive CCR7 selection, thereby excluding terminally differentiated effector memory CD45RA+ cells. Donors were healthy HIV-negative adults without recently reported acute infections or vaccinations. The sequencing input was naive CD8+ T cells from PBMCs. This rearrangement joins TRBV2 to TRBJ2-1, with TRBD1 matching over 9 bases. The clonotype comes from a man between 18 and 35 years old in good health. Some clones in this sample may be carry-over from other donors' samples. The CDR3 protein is CASSDNNRDRAYNEQFF. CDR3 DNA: TGTGCCAGCAGCGACAATAACCGGGACAGGGCCTACAATGAGCAGTTCTTC.